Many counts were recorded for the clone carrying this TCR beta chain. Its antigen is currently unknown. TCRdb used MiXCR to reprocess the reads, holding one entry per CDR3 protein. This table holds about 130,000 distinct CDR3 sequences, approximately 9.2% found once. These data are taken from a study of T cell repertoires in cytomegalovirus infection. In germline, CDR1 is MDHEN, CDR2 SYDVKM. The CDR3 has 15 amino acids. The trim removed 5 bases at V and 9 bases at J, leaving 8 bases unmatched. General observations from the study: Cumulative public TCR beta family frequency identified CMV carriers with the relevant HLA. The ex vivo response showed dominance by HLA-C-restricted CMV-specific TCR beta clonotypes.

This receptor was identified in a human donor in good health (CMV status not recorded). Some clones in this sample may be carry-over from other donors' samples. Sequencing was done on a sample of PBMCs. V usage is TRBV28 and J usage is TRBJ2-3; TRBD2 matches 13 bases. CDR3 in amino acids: CASSRTSGGIETQYF. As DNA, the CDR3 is TGTGCCAGCAGTCGGACTAGCGGGGGCATTGAAACGCAGTATTTT.